This T cell receptor (beta chain) came from a study of cytomegalovirus exposure and HLA in healthy donors. Assay used: immunoSEQ multiplex PCR; TCRdb lists only in-frame clones, some missing. The data hold some 140,000 clones, with approximately 86% observed a single time. In the case of this clone: The antigen is not known.

Study-wide results and caveats: There were some public TCRs occurring in many donors, but most TCR sequences were rare. CMV antigen specificity of a few CMV-associated chains was confirmed in vitro.

Trimming took off 0 bases at V and 5 bases at J, with 11 bases between the two ends. Germline V CDR1 and CDR2: SGHTA, FQGNSA. The CDR3 spans 15 residues. The sequence was collected from a man aged 18-30 years in good health and CMV-seropositive. This chain connects TRBV7-2 to TRBJ2-1, with D hard to call. The source material was PBMCs. The CDR3 DNA sequence: TGTGCCAGCAGCTTAGCTTTGGAGTTCGACAATGAGCAGTTCTTC. Encoded protein: CASSLALEFDNEQFF.